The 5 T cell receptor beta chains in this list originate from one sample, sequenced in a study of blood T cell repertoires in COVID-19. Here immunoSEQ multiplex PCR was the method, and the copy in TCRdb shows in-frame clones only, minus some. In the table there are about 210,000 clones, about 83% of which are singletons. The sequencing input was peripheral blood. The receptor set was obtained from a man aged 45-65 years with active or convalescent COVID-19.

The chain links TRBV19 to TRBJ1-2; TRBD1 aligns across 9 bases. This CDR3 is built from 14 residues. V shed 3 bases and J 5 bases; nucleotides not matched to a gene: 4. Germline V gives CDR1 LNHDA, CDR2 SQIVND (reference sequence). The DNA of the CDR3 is TGTGCCAGTAGTATCGGACAGGGGTGGTATGGCTACACCTTC. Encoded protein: CASSIGQGWYGYTF. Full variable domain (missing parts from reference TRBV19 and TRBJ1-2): DGGITQSPKYLFRKEGQNVTLSCEQNLNHDAMYWYRQDPGQGLRLIYYSQIVNDFQKGDIAEGYSVSREKKESFPLTVTSAQKNPTAFYLCASSIGQGWYGYTFGSGTRLTVV.

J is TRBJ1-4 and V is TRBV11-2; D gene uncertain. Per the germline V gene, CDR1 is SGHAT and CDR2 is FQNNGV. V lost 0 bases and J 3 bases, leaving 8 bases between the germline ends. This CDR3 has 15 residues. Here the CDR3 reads CASSLEGRSNEKLFF. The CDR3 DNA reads TGTGCCAGCAGCTTAGAGGGGAGGTCTAATGAAAAACTGTTTTTT.

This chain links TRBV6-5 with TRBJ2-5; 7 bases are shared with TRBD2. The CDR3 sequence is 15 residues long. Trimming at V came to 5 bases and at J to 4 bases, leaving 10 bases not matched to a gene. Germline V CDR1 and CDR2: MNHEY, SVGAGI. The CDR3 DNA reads TGTGCCAGCAGTCCCCTGGGGGGGGTTGGAGAGACCCAGTACTTC. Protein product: CASSPLGGVGETQYF.

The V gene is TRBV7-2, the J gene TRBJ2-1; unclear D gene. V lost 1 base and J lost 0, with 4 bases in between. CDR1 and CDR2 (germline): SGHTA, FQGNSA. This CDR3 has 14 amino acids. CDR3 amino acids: CASSLDSSYNEQFF. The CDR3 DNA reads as TGTGCCAGCAGCTTAGACAGCTCCTACAATGAGCAGTTCTTC.

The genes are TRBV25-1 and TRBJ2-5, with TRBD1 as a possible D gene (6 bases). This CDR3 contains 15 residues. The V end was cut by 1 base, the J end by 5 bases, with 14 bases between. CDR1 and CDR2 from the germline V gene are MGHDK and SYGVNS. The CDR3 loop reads CASSEWGQGTETQYF. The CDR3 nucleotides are TGTGCCAGCAGTGAATGGGGACAAGGGACGGAGACCCAGTACTTC. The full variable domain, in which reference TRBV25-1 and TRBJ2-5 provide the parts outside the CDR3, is EADIYQTPRYLVIGTGKKITLECSQTMGHDKMYWYQQDPGMELHLIHYSYGVNSTEKGDLSSESTVSRIRTEHFPLTLESARPSHTSQYLCASSEWGQGTETQYFGPGTRLLVL.